Shown below are 23 T cell receptor beta chains from a single sample sequenced in a study of T-cell reconstitution after alpha-beta-depleted transplantation in children. Unique molecular identifiers tagged the TCRbeta library. MiXCR, run by TCRdb on the PCR reads, gives a single entry per CDR3 protein. There are around 200,000 distinct CDR3 sequences in the sample; approximately 6.6% occur only once, and 3% to 3.5% lies in the top ten. Sample: PBMCs from the stem cell graft donor, taken from the stem cell graft. These receptors came from a human donor who donated a stem cell graft to a child with Wiskott-Aldrich syndrome.

This clonotype was observed many times. This sequence joins TRBV12-3 or TRBV12-4 and TRBJ2-7; D gene unclear. The CDR3 is 13 amino acids. The V and J ends lost 3 bases and 4 bases respectively, with 10 bases between them. This CDR3 is CASSFRLDYEQYF. CDR3 nucleotide sequence: TGTGCCAGCAGTTTTCGGCTAGATTACGAGCAGTACTTC.

This clonotype has a count of ten or more. The CDR3 protein is CASSLGDRGLQETQYF. CDR3 coding DNA: TGTGCCAGCAGCTTAGGGGACAGGGGGCTCCAAGAGACCCAGTACTTC. J is TRBJ2-5 and V is TRBV7-2, with TRBD1 matching over 12 bases. After removal of 1 base from V and 1 base from J, the junction contained 1 base not matched to a gene. CDR3 length: 16 residues. CDR1 and CDR2 (germline): SGHTA, FQGNSA.

This clonotype was seen many times. This chain links TRBV5-1 with TRBJ1-1; 9 positions agree with TRBD1. Germline V lookup: CDR1 SGHRS, CDR2 YFSETQ. CDR3 length: 16 amino acids. V shed 4 bases and J 6 bases; nucleotides not matched to a gene: 13. The CDR3 reads CASSDRGALGRAEAFF. The DNA of the CDR3 is TGCGCCAGCAGCGACAGGGGGGCCTTAGGAAGGGCTGAAGCTTTCTTT.

This clonotype was seen repeatedly, ten times or more. The chain recombines TRBV7-9 with TRBJ2-3, with a tentative D call TRBD1 (6 bases). Per the germline V gene, CDR1 is SEHNR and CDR2 is FQNEAQ (reference sequence). V was clipped by 5 bases and J by 2 bases, with 14 bases between them. The CDR3 has 15 amino acids. The CDR3 sequence is CASSRWTDDTDTQYF. DNA for the CDR3: TGTGCCAGCAGCCGCTGGACAGACGACACAGATACGCAGTATTTT.

This clonotype was seen repeatedly, ten times or more. The chain combines TRBV5-1 with TRBJ1-1; 9 bases map to TRBD1. Per the germline V gene, CDR1 is SGHRS and CDR2 is YFSETQ. CDR3 length equals 17 residues. The V and J ends lost 2 bases and 0 bases, in that order; junction bases with no gene match: 8. The CDR3, as DNA: TGCGCCAGCAGCTTATCTACAGGGGGCTCCATGAACACTGAAGCTTTCTTT. Translation gives CASSLSTGGSMNTEAFF.

This clonotype came up many times. J is TRBJ2-1 and V is TRBV24-1; 9 bases fit TRBD1. The germline CDR1 and CDR2 sequences are KGHDR and SFDVKD. The J segment lost 4 bases and the V segment lost 10 bases, leaving 7 bases of the junction unmatched. The CDR3 spans 14 residues. CDR3 in amino acids: CATEPGQGYNEQFF. DNA for the CDR3: TGTGCCACGGAGCCGGGACAGGGATACAATGAGCAGTTCTTC.

This clonotype was detected many times. CDR3 residues: CSASKSGGRWAFF. CDR3 DNA: TGCAGTGCTAGTAAATCGGGGGGCCGGTGGGCTTTCTTT. The genes are TRBV20-1 and TRBJ1-1, with TRBD1 as a possible D gene (6 bases). Trimming left V 3 bases short and J 11 bases short, with 19 bases between. Germline assignment: CDR1 DFQATT and CDR2 SNEGSKA (reference sequence). The CDR3 runs 13 residues.

This clonotype was observed at least ten times. The genes are TRBV20-1 and TRBJ2-2; D tentatively fits TRBD1 or TRBD2 (6 bases each). Germline CDR1 and CDR2: DFQATT and SNEGSKA (reference sequence). The ends were cut back, 2 bases at V and 3 bases at J, with 13 bases in the middle. The CDR3 is 15 amino acids. The CDR3 here is CSARSRGLDTGELFF. CDR3 DNA sequence: TGCAGTGCTAGATCCAGGGGACTCGACACCGGGGAGCTGTTTTTT.

In its sample, this clonotype was seen many times. V and J are TRBV15 and TRBJ1-4; the D is unclear. V was cut by 0 bases and J by 8 bases, with 16 bases left in between. Germline CDR1 is LNHNV and CDR2 is YYDKDF (reference sequence). The CDR3 loop spans 16 amino acids. The CDR3 loop is CATSRDRTAGREKLFF. The CDR3 DNA follows: TGTGCCACCAGCAGAGATCGCACAGCGGGCCGGGAAAAACTGTTTTTT.

This clonotype was seen ten or more times. The V and J genes are TRBV10-1 and TRBJ2-4; maybe TRBD2 (5 bases). CDR3 length: 13 amino acids. Germline CDR1 reads WNHNN; CDR2 reads SYGVQD (reference sequence). V lost 6 bases and J 4 bases, leaving 10 bases between the germline ends. This chain's CDR3 is CASSTGVKNIQYF. The CDR3 DNA follows: TGCGCCAGCAGCACCGGGGTTAAAAACATTCAGTACTTC.

The sample holds many counts of this clonotype. The chain has TRBV10-1 and TRBJ2-2; D remains ambiguous. Trimming stripped 6 bases from V and 6 bases from J, with 11 bases between. The CDR3 has 13 residues. CDR1 and CDR2 (germline): WNHNN, SYGVQD (reference sequence). CDR3 coding DNA: TGCGCCAGCAGCCCCACACAGCCCGGGGAGCTGTTTTTT. Its protein product is CASSPTQPGELFF.

The table lists this clonotype with many counts. The chain carries TRBV29-1 and TRBJ2-5, with D perhaps being TRBD1 or TRBD2 (5 bases each). The germline V gene encodes CDR1 SQVTM and CDR2 ANQGSEA. The CDR3 consists of 12 residues. The V end was cut by 6 bases, the J end by 1 base, with 9 bases between. CDR3 coding DNA: TGCAGCGTCCGGGACGGCCAAGAGACCCAGTACTTC. Residues: CSVRDGQETQYF.

At least ten counts were recorded for this clonotype. This sequence joins TRBV10-3 and TRBJ2-3; D is ambiguous. Germline V CDR1 and CDR2: ENHRY, SYGVKD. The CDR3 runs 15 residues. V was pared by 6 bases and J by 2 bases, with 15 bases between. CDR3 protein: CAIRTPETNTDTQYF. The CDR3 DNA follows: TGTGCCATCAGGACACCTGAAACCAACACAGATACGCAGTATTTT.

This chain uses TRBV5-1 with TRBJ2-3; D is ambiguous. Looked up from germline, CDR1 is SGHRS and CDR2 is YFSETQ. V was shortened by 0 bases and J by 2 bases, with 10 bases between the two germline ends. The CDR3 consists of 15 residues. CDR3 bases: TGCGCCAGCAGCTTGGCCAACTGGGTCACAGATACGCAGTATTTT. Protein sequence: CASSLANWVTDTQYF.

This clonotype was seen repeatedly, ten times or more. This chain connects TRBV7-9 to TRBJ2-2; 7 bases map to TRBD2. The CDR3 has 14 amino acids. After removal of 5 bases from V and 5 bases from J, the junction contained 5 bases not matched to a gene. The V gene's germline CDR1 is SEHNR and CDR2 FQNEAQ (reference sequence). CDR3 amino acids: CASSETSWTGELFF. In nucleotides, the CDR3 is TGTGCCAGCAGCGAGACTAGCTGGACCGGGGAGCTGTTTTTT. Looking up the rest from reference TRBV7-9 and TRBJ2-2 gives the full variable domain: DTGVSQNPRHKITKRGQNVTFRCDPISEHNRLYWYRQTLGQGPEFLTYFQNEAQLEKSRLLSDRFSAERPKGSFSTLEIQRTEQGDSAMYLCASSETSWTGELFFGEGSRLTVL.

On this clonotype itself: A much larger clone differs from this one at a single base, so this may be a read error. The gene calls are TRBV6-4 and TRBJ1-5, with TRBD1 matching 7 bases. CDR3 length: 14 residues. V lost 6 bases, J lost 3 bases, and 5 bases stayed unmatched. Germline CDR1 MRHNA, CDR2 SNTAGT. The CDR3 coding sequence is TGTGCCAGCAGGACGACAGGGCCCAATCAGCCCCAGCATTTT. Translation gives CASRTTGPNQPQHF.

The chain recombines TRBV3-1 with TRBJ2-4, with D uncertain. Trimming pared 1 base from V and 5 bases from J, leaving 12 bases between. The germline V gene encodes CDR1 LGHDT and CDR2 YNNKEL (reference sequence). The CDR3 contains 15 residues. CDR3 in amino acids: CASSQGIAVQNIQYF. The CDR3 coding sequence is TGTGCCAGCAGCCAAGGGATCGCCGTCCAAAACATTCAGTACTTC.

V and J are TRBV3-1 and TRBJ1-1; maybe TRBD1 (5 bases). From germline, CDR1 is LGHDT and CDR2 YNNKEL (reference sequence). V was cut by 0 bases and J by 5 bases, with 10 bases left in between. The CDR3 has 14 residues. Written as DNA, the CDR3 is TGTGCCAGCAGCCAAGAGGGGGATTTTACTGAAGCTTTCTTT. It codes for CASSQEGDFTEAFF.

This clonotype has at least ten counts. V and J are TRBV5-1 and TRBJ2-5, with 7 positions matching TRBD1. This CDR3 has 17 residues. Germline V gene data show CDR1 as SGHRS and CDR2 as YFSETQ. V shed 0 bases, J shed 2 bases, and the junction held 10 bases outside the gene matches. CDR3 bases: TGCGCCAGCAGCTTGGGGAACAGGGGATCGTTTCAAGAGACCCAGTACTTC. As protein: CASSLGNRGSFQETQYF. Drawing the rest from reference TRBV5-1 and TRBJ2-5, the complete variable domain is KAGVTQTPRYLIKTRGQQVTLSCSPISGHRSVSWYQQTPGQGLQFLFEYFSETQRNKGNFPGRFSGRQFSNSRSEMNVSTLELGDSALYLCASSLGNRGSFQETQYFGPGTRLLVL.

Many counts were recorded for this clonotype. The chain joins TRBV16 to TRBJ1-5; D is unresolved. Germline CDR1 and CDR2: KGHSY and FQNENV. This CDR3 is built from 14 residues. V was trimmed by 0 bases and J by 0 bases, leaving 3 bases between them. The CDR3 DNA reads as TGTGCCAGCAGCCAATCTAATAGCAATCAGCCCCAGCATTTT. The encoded protein is CASSQSNSNQPQHF.

This clonotype came up many times. This rearrangement joins TRBV7-2 to TRBJ1-6, with D possibly being TRBD1 (5 bases). This CDR3 has 12 residues. CDR1 and CDR2 from the germline V gene are SGHTA and FQGNSA. The V and J ends lost 7 bases and 10 bases respectively, with 11 bases between them. CDR3 sequence: CASNRPGSPLHF. The CDR3 DNA reads TGTGCCAGCAACAGGCCAGGATCACCCCTCCACTTT.

This clonotype came up many times. The chain couples TRBV5-1 to TRBJ1-4; tentatively, D is TRBD1 (5 bases). The ends were cut back, 5 bases at V and 5 bases at J, with 16 bases in the middle. This CDR3 contains 15 residues. CDR1 and CDR2 from the germline V gene are SGHRS and YFSETQ. In nucleotides, the CDR3 is TGCGCCAGCAGTAGGACAATTGCCACCAATGAAAAACTGTTTTTT. Protein: CASSRTIATNEKLFF. Supplemented by reference TRBV5-1 and TRBJ1-4, the full variable domain reads KAGVTQTPRYLIKTRGQQVTLSCSPISGHRSVSWYQQTPGQGLQFLFEYFSETQRNKGNFPGRFSGRQFSNSRSEMNVSTLELGDSALYLCASSRTIATNEKLFFGSGTQLSVL.

This clonotype was counted many times. The rearrangement uses TRBV5-1 and TRBJ1-2; D is undetermined. The CDR3 has 14 amino acids. The ends were cut back, 1 base at V and 2 bases at J, with 9 bases in the middle. Germline V gene lookup returns CDR1 SGHRS and CDR2 YFSETQ. In DNA, the CDR3 is TGCGCCAGCAGCTTGAACACCGTCAACTATGGCTACACCTTC. Translation: CASSLNTVNYGYTF.